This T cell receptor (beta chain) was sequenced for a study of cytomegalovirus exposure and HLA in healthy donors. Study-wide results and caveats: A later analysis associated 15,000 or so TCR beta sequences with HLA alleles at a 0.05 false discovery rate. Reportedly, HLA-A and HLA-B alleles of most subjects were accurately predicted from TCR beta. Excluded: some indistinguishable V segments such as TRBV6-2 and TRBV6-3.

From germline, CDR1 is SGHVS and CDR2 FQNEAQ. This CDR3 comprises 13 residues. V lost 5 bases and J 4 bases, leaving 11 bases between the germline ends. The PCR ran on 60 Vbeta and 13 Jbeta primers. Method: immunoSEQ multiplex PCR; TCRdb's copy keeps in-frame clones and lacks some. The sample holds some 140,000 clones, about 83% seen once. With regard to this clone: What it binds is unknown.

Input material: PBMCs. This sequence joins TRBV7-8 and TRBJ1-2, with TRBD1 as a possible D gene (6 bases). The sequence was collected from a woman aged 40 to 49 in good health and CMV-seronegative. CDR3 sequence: CASSPGDTYGYTF. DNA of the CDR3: TGTGCCAGCAGCCCAGGGGACACCTATGGCTACACCTTC.